This paragraph covers one T cell receptor (beta chain) sequence. The sample is drawn from a study of blood T cell repertoires in COVID-19. About the research overall: COVID-19 samples, acute and convalescent, were from the United States, Italy and Spain. From T cells, B-cell-depleted T cells, or PBMCs came the material, which was cDNA or gDNA.

Per the original methods: It was from reference gene primer amplification that nucleated cell counts were estimated. Only in-frame clones appear in the TCRdb table, and some are missing; sequencing was by immunoSEQ multiplex PCR. Clone size and V and J calls were adopted from that table, with D and trimming inferred from the DNA. Of about 88,000 clones listed, about nine tenths were seen once; the top ten hold approximately 15%. This CDR3 has 13 amino acids. Germline V gives CDR1 SEHNR, CDR2 FQNEAQ (reference sequence). V was clipped by 5 bases and J by 5 bases, with 13 bases between them. The clonotype comes from a male donor with acute or convalescent COVID-19. The chain uses TRBV7-9 and TRBJ2-7, with D unresolved. Sequencing was done on a sample of peripheral blood. DNA of the CDR3: TGTGCCAGCAGCCCCCCCCGCGACAACGAGCAGTACTTC. Translated: CASSPPRDNEQYF.